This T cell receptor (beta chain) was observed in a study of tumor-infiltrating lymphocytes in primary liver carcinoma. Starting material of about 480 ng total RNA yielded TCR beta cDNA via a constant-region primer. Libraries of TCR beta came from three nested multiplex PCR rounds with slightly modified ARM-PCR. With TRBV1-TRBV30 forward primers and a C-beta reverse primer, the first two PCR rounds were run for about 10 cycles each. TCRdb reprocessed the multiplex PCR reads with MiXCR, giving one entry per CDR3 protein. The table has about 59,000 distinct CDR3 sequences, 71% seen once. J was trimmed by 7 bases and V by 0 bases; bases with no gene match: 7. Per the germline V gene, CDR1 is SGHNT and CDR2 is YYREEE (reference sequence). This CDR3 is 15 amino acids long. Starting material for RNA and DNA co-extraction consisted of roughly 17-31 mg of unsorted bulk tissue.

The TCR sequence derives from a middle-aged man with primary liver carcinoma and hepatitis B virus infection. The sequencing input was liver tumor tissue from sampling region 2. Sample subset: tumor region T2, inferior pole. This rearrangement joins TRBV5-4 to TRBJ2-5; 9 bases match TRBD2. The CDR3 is CASSLAGASGATQYF. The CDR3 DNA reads TGTGCCAGCAGCTTGGCCGGGGCTAGCGGGGCGACCCAGTACTTC.